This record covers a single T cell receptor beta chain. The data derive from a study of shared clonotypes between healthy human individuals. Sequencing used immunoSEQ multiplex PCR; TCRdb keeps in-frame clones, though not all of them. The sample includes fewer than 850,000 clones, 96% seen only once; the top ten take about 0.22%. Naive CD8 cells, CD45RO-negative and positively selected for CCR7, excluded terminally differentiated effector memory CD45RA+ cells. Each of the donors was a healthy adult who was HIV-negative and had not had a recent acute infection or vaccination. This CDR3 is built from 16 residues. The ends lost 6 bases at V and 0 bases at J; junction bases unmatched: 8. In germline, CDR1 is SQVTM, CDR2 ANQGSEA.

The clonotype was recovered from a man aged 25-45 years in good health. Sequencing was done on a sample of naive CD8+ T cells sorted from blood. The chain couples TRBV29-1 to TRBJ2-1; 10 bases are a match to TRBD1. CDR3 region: CSVILRQGASYNEQFF. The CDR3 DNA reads TGCAGCGTCATTTTGAGACAGGGGGCCTCCTACAATGAGCAGTTCTTC.